Each of the 4 T cell receptor beta chains below was sequenced from the same sample in a study of OX40 agonist ivuxolimab in advanced cancers. Method: immunoSEQ multiplex PCR; TCRdb's copy keeps in-frame clones and lacks some. Of approximately 86,000 clones listed, roughly nine tenths are singletons. The specimen comprised CD4+ or CD8+ T cells sorted from blood, sampled in a trial of the OX40 agonist ivuxolimab. The receptors here all came from an adult with an advanced solid tumor such as melanoma, head and neck, liver or kidney cancer.

This clone showed up just a few times. This chain links TRBV21-1 with TRBJ2-1; the table gives TRBD1 as D, unverified against the DNA. TRBV21-1 counts as a pseudogene. The CDR3 has 12 residues. The CDR3 reads CASSPTGNEQFF. CDR3 in DNA: TGTGCCAGCAGCCCGACAGGAAATGAGCAGTTCTTC.

CDR3 bases: TGTGCCAGCAGCAGCGACGGGCGAACCCGACCGCTTTCACCCCTCCACTTT. Its translation is CASSSDGRTRPLSPLHF. This chain links TRBV7-9 with TRBJ1-6, with D unresolved. Germline V gene sequence: CDR1 SEHNR, CDR2 FQNEAQ (reference sequence). Trimming removed 5 bases from V and 9 bases from J, with 23 bases in between. The CDR3 totals 17 residues.

This chain links TRBV28 with TRBJ1-2; D not certain. In germline, CDR1 is MDHEN, CDR2 SYDVKM. CDR3 length: 13 amino acids. V dropped 6 bases and J dropped 6 bases, with 14 bases sitting between them. This CDR3 reads CASSPVQTNGYTF. CDR3 in DNA: TGTGCCAGCAGCCCAGTTCAAACCAATGGCTACACCTTC.

V gene TRBV18 combines with J gene TRBJ1-2; D is uncertain. V was cut by 2 bases and J by 4 bases, with 11 bases left in between. Germline loops: CDR1 KGHSH, CDR2 LQKENI. CDR3 length: 14 residues. CDR3 nucleotide sequence: TGTGCCAGCTCACCAGCGGACGCGGGCTATGGCTACACCTTC. Translation gives CASSPADAGYGYTF. The full variable domain, with the rest looked up from reference TRBV18 and TRBJ1-2, is NAGVMQNPRHLVRRRGQEARLRCSPMKGHSHVYWYRQLPEEGLKFMVYLQKENIIDESGMPKERFSAEFPKEGPSILRIQQVVRGDSAAYFCASSPADAGYGYTFGSGTRLTVV.